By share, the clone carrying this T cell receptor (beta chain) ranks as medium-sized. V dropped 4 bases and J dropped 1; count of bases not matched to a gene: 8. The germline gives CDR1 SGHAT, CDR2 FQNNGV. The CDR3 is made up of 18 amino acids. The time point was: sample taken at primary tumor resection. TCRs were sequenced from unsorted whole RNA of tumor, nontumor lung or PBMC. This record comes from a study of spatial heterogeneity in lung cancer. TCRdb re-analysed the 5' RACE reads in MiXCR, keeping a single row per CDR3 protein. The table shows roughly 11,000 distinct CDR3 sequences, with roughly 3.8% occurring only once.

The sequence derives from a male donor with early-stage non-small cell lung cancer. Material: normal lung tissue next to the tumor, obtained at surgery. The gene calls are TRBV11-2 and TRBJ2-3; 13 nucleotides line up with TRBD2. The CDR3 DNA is TGTGCCAGCAGCTACCGTAGGACTAGCGGGAGAGGCACAGATACGCAGTATTTT. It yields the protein CASSYRRTSGRGTDTQYF.